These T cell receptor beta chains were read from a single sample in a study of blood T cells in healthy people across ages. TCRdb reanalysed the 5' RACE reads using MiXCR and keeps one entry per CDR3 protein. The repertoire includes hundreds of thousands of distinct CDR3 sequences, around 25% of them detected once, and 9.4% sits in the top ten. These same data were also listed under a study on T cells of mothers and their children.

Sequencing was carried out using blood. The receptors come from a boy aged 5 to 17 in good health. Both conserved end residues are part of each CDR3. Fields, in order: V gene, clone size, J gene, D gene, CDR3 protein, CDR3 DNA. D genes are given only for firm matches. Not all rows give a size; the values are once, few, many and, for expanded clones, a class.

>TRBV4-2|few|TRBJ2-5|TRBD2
CASSQGVGSGGAQETQYF
TGTGCCAGCAGCCAAGGTGTGGGTAGCGGGGGGGCCCAAGAGACCCAGTACTTC
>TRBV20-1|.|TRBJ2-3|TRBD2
CSAGQRGTTDTQYF
TGCAGTGCTGGGCAGCGGGGGACCACAGATACGCAGTATTTT
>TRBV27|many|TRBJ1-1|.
CASRGGMNTEAFF
TGTGCCAGCAGGGGCGGTATGAACACTGAAGCTTTCTTT
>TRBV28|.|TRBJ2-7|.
CASSLYGFGEQYF
TGTGCCAGCAGTTTATACGGGTTCGGCGAGCAGTACTTC
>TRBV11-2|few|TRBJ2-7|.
CASSRGADSDSYEQYF
TGTGCCAGCAGCCGGGGGGCCGACAGCGACTCCTACGAGCAGTACTTC
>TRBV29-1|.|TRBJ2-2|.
CSVEGGTGELFF
TGCAGCGTTGAGGGGGGAACCGGGGAGCTGTTTTTT
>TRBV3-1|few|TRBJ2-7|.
CASSRILGGHSYEQYF
TGTGCCAGCAGCCGTATCCTCGGGGGACATTCCTACGAGCAGTACTTC
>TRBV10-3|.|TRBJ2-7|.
CAISEAIGGYEQYF
TGTGCCATCAGTGAGGCGATAGGGGGCTACGAGCAGTACTTC
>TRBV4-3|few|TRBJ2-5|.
CASSQDRTIQETQYF
TGCGCCAGCAGCCAAGATAGGACTATACAAGAGACCCAGTACTTC
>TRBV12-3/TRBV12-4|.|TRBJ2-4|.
CASSLGVGAKNIQYF
TGTGCCAGCAGTTTAGGGGTGGGAGCCAAAAACATTCAGTACTTC
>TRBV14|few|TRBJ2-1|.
CASSREWGTEQFF
TGTGCCAGCAGCCGAGAGTGGGGTACTGAGCAGTTCTTC
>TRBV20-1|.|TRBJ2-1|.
CSAGPSSYNEQFF
TGCAGTGCTGGACCGAGCTCCTACAATGAGCAGTTCTTC
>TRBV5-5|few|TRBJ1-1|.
CASSPGAGQNTEAFF
TGTGCCAGCAGCCCGGGAGCGGGGCAGAACACTGAAGCTTTCTTT
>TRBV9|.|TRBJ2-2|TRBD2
CASSSGTSRAGELFF
TGTGCCAGCAGCTCCGGGACTAGTCGCGCCGGGGAGCTGTTTTTT
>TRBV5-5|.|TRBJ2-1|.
CASSLKAQGIVDEQFF
TGTGCCAGCAGCCTGAAAGCGCAGGGTATTGTTGATGAGCAGTTCTTC
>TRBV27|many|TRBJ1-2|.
CASSLTGDYGYTF
TGTGCCAGTTCACTCACGGGGGACTATGGCTACACCTTC
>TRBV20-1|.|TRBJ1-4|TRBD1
CSARDGPQGAREKLFF
TGCAGTGCTAGAGATGGTCCACAGGGGGCTCGTGAAAAACTGTTTTTT
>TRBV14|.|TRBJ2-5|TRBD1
CASSFGQGTLYQETQYF
TGTGCCAGCAGCTTCGGACAGGGAACCCTGTACCAAGAGACCCAGTACTTC
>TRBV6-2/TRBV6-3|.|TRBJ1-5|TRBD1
CAIRQGVGNQPQHF
TGTGCCATCCGACAGGGGGTGGGCAATCAGCCCCAGCATTTT
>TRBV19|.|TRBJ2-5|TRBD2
CASRPGLAPQETQYF
TGTGCCAGTAGGCCGGGACTAGCGCCTCAAGAGACCCAGTACTTC
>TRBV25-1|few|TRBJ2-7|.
CASGQSYEQYF
TGTGCCAGCGGACAGTCCTACGAGCAGTACTTC
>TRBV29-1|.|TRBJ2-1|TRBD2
CSALYWTSGRTHNEQFF
TGCAGCGCTTTATATTGGACTAGCGGGAGGACCCACAATGAGCAGTTCTTC
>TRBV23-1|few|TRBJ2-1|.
CASSQSRCAEQFF
TGCGCCAGCAGTCAATCCCGGTGCGCTGAGCAGTTCTTC
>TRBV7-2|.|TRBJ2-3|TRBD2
CASSFSGAPSTDTQYF
TGTGCCAGCAGCTTTAGCGGGGCTCCTAGCACAGATACGCAGTATTTT
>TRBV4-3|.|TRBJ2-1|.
CASSQDIQLGVNEQFF
TGCGCCAGCAGCCAAGATATACAGCTGGGGGTAAATGAGCAGTTCTTC
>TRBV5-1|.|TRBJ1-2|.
CASSPDTEGYTF
TGCGCCAGCAGCCCGGACACGGAAGGCTACACCTTC
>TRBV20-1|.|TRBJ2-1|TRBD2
CSAREGYWTSGYNEQFF
TGCAGTGCTAGAGAAGGTTATTGGACTAGCGGCTACAATGAGCAGTTCTTC
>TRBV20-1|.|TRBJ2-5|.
CSAREQYGETQYF
TGCAGTGCTAGAGAACAGTATGGGGAGACCCAGTACTTC
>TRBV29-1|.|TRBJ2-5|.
CSVVGSGGLWETQYF
TGCAGCGTTGTAGGCTCTGGGGGGCTTTGGGAGACCCAGTACTTC
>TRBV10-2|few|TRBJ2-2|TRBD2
CASSERVAGETGELFF
TGCGCCAGCAGCGAGAGGGTAGCGGGAGAAACTGGGGAGCTGTTTTTT
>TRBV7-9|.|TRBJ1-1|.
CASSLGGFTTEAFF
TGTGCCAGCAGCTTGGGCGGCTTTACCACTGAAGCTTTCTTT
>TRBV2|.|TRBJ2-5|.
CANSRLGQFQETQYF
TGTGCCAACTCTAGATTAGGACAGTTCCAAGAGACCCAGTACTTC
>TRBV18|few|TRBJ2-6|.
CASSLDEGGANVLTF
TGTGCCAGCTCCCTTGATGAGGGGGGGGCCAACGTCCTGACTTTC
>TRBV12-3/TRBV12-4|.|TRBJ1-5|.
CASSLRGVGNQPQHF
TGTGCCAGCAGTTTACGGGGTGTGGGCAATCAGCCCCAGCATTTT
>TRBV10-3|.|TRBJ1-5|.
CAISESRVLNQPQHF
TGTGCCATCAGTGAGTCTCGCGTTCTCAATCAGCCCCAGCATTTT
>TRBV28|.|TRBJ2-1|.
CASSLPSKGIEQFF
TGTGCCAGCAGTTTACCATCGAAGGGGATTGAGCAGTTCTTC
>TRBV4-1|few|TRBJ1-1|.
CASSQDWGFTEAFF
TGCGCCAGCAGCCAAGATTGGGGATTCACTGAAGCTTTCTTT
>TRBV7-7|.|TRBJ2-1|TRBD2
CASSLASGGASEQFF
TGTGCTAGCAGCTTAGCTAGCGGGGGGGCCAGTGAGCAGTTCTTC
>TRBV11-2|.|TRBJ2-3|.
CASSLTWGPSTDTQYF
TGTGCCAGCAGCTTGACGTGGGGGCCTAGCACAGATACGCAGTATTTT
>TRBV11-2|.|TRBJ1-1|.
CASSSQVMNTEAFF
TGTGCCAGCAGCTCACAGGTTATGAACACTGAAGCTTTCTTT
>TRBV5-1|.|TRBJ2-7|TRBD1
CASSFGGQGAGEQYF
TGCGCCAGCAGCTTTGGGGGACAGGGGGCGGGCGAGCAGTACTTC
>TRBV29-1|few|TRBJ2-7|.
CSVLVRGPYEQYF
TGCAGCGTTCTTGTCAGGGGTCCCTACGAGCAGTACTTC
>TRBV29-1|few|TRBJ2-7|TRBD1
CSVRTGNYEQYF
TGCAGCGTCCGGACAGGGAACTACGAGCAGTACTTC
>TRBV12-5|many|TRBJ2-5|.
CASGSRTASISQYF
TGTGCTAGTGGTTCCCGGACAGCCTCTATCTCGCAGTACTTC
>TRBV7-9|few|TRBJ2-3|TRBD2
CASRMTSGFTDTQYF
TGTGCCAGCAGAATGACTAGCGGCTTCACAGATACGCAGTATTTT
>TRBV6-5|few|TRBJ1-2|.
CASSYGAPNYGYTF
TGTGCCAGCAGTTACGGGGCCCCCAACTATGGCTACACCTTC
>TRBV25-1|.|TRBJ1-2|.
CASSEGLRGYTF
TGTGCCAGCAGTGAAGGGCTGAGGGGCTACACCTTC
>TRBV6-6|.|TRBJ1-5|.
CASKLPGEVTQPQHF
TGTGCCAGCAAACTCCCAGGGGAGGTCACTCAGCCCCAGCATTTT
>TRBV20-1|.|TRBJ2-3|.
CSADRINKGQDTQYF
TGCAGTGCGGACCGGATAAACAAAGGTCAAGATACGCAGTATTTT
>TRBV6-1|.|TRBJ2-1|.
CASTRVNEQFF
TGTGCCAGCACAAGGGTAAATGAGCAGTTCTTC
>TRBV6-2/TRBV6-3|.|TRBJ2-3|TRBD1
CASSYSSGGAEDTQYF
TGTGCCAGCAGTTACTCATCAGGGGGCGCGGAAGATACGCAGTATTTT
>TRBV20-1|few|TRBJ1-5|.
CSARGLPGDQPQHF
TGCAGTGCTAGAGGGCTGCCCGGGGATCAGCCCCAGCATTTT
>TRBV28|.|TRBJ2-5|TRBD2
CASSYSGTSGMEQYF
TGTGCCAGCAGCTATTCCGGGACTAGCGGCATGGAGCAGTACTTC
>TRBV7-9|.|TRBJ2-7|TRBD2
CASSLGGLAGGYEQYF
TGTGCCAGCAGCTTAGGAGGACTAGCGGGAGGCTACGAGCAGTACTTC
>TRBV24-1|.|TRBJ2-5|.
CATSDLGSKGTQYF
TGTGCCACCAGTGATTTAGGGTCGAAAGGGACCCAGTACTTC
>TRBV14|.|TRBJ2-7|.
CAISEGQGYYEQYF
TGTGCCATCAGTGAGGGGCAGGGCTACTACGAGCAGTACTTC